Listed below are T cell receptor beta chains from one sample, sequenced in a study of Ad26.COV2.S vaccination and SARS-CoV-2 variants. The data were produced by immunoSEQ multiplex PCR, yet TCRdb's version contains in-frame clones alone and is incomplete. The sample yields approximately 410,000 clones, around 92% seen once. Sequencing used peripheral blood, obtained in a trial of Ad26.COV2.S vaccine versus placebo. The receptors were gathered from a person between 18 and 65 years old who received the Ad26.COV2.S COVID-19 vaccine or a placebo. The CDR3 runs from the conserved cysteine through the conserved F or W. D genes are given only for firm matches. Not every row has a clone size; where given, it reads once, few, many or a size class.

CDR3 DNA: TGTGCCAGCAGAGGGGAAACCCCGTACAATGAGCAGTTCTTC
CDR3 protein: CASRGETPYNEQFF
D gene: .
V gene: TRBV2
J gene: TRBJ2-1
clone size: .

CDR3 DNA: TGCAGCGCTACTGACAGCTACGAGCAGTACTTC
CDR3 protein: CSATDSYEQYF
D gene: .
V gene: TRBV29-1
J gene: TRBJ2-7
clone size: once

CDR3 DNA: TGTGCCAGCAGCGTATCGCCGGGGGCTAACTATGGCTACACCTTC
CDR3 protein: CASSVSPGANYGYTF
D gene: .
V gene: TRBV9
J gene: TRBJ1-2
clone size: .

CDR3 DNA: TGTGCCAGCAGCTTAGTTTCTCTCAGGAGGGACACTGAAGCTTTCTTT
CDR3 protein: CASSLVSLRRDTEAFF
D gene: .
V gene: TRBV13
J gene: TRBJ1-1
clone size: .

CDR3 DNA: TGTGCCAGCAGCTTGGGGGCCGAGCAGTTCTTC
CDR3 protein: CASSLGAEQFF
D gene: .
V gene: TRBV11-3
J gene: TRBJ2-1
clone size: .

CDR3 DNA: TGCGCCAGCAGCCAAGAGTGGGGGCCTGCAACTAATGAAAAACTGTTTTTT
CDR3 protein: CASSQEWGPATNEKLFF
D gene: .
V gene: TRBV4-1
J gene: TRBJ1-4
clone size: .

CDR3 DNA: TGCGCCAGCAGCCTCGGACAGGGGGGTGAAAAACTGTTTTTT
CDR3 protein: CASSLGQGGEKLFF
D gene: TRBD1
V gene: TRBV5-1
J gene: TRBJ1-4
clone size: .

CDR3 DNA: TGTGCCAGCAGTACCCCCAAGGACACTGAAGCTTTCTTT
CDR3 protein: CASSTPKDTEAFF
D gene: .
V gene: TRBV6-5
J gene: TRBJ1-1
clone size: .

CDR3 DNA: TGTGCCAGCAGTGAAGGGCTGAACACTGAAGCTTTCTTT
CDR3 protein: CASSEGLNTEAFF
D gene: .
V gene: TRBV6-1
J gene: TRBJ1-1
clone size: .

CDR3 DNA: TGCAGCGTTGGGGTTTCATACGAGCAGTACTTC
CDR3 protein: CSVGVSYEQYF
D gene: .
V gene: TRBV29-1
J gene: TRBJ2-7
clone size: .

CDR3 DNA: TGTGCCAGCAGCTTAGCGCATCTAGCGGGGGGAGGGTATGAGCAGTTCTTC
CDR3 protein: CASSLAHLAGGGYEQFF
D gene: TRBD2
V gene: TRBV7-2
J gene: TRBJ2-1
clone size: .